These T cell receptor beta chains were read from a single sample in a study of blood T cell repertoires in COVID-19. Generated by immunoSEQ multiplex PCR, the TCRdb table keeps only in-frame clones and is missing some. The sample records around 450,000 clones, roughly 85% being singletons. Specimen: PBMCs or T cells enriched from blood (not recorded which). Receptors were obtained from a woman between 18 and 29 years old with acute COVID-19. CDR3s include the opening cysteine and the closing phenylalanine or tryptophan. D genes are given only for firm matches. Clone size is given for some rows only: seen once, a few or many times, or a class if the clone is expanded.

-	-	TRBV28	TRBJ2-3	CASSLQGVGTDTQYF	TGTGCCAGCAGCCTCCAGGGTGTCGGCACAGATACGCAGTATTTT
-	-	TRBV4-3	TRBJ1-3	CASSQERGVFVGNTIYF	TGCGCCAGCAGCCAAGAACGGGGGGTATTTGTCGGAAACACCATATATTTT
TRBD1	once	TRBV9	TRBJ2-7	CASSVDRGTNEQYF	TGTGCCAGCAGCGTCGACAGGGGGACAAACGAGCAGTACTTC
-	-	TRBV28	TRBJ1-2	CASSLSQDYGYTF	TGTGCCAGCAGTTTGAGTCAGGACTATGGCTACACCTTC
-	-	TRBV2	TRBJ2-6	CASSAGSGANVLTF	TGTGCCAGCAGTGCCGGGAGTGGGGCCAACGTCCTGACTTTC
TRBD2	-	TRBV11-2	TRBJ2-5	CASSLVSGLAGGETQYF	TGTGCCAGCAGCTTAGTTTCCGGACTAGCGGGAGGGGAGACCCAGTACTTC
TRBD1	-	TRBV10-1	TRBJ2-5	CASAPRQGKEETQYF	TGCGCCAGCGCCCCGAGACAGGGAAAGGAAGAGACCCAGTACTTC
TRBD1	-	TRBV27	TRBJ2-3	CASGQSGQGNTQYF	TGTGCCAGCGGTCAATCGGGACAGGGAAATACGCAGTATTTT
-	once	TRBV6-5	TRBJ1-1	CASSPRNMNTEAFF	TGTGCCAGCAGTCCTAGGAATATGAACACTGAAGCTTTCTTT
-	-	TRBV9	TRBJ2-1	CASSVDPLGGKNEQFF	TGTGCCAGCAGCGTAGATCCCCTAGGCGGCAAGAATGAGCAGTTCTTC
-	-	TRBV28	TRBJ1-6	CASSLYTGSYNSPLHF	TGTGCCAGCAGTTTATACACAGGGTCCTATAATTCACCCCTCCACTTT
-	-	TRBV5-4	TRBJ1-2	CASSLDRENYGYTF	TGTGCCAGCAGCTTGGACAGGGAGAACTATGGCTACACCTTC
TRBD1	-	TRBV5-4	TRBJ1-2	CASSIDRGPFGYTF	TGTGCCAGCAGCATAGACAGGGGGCCTTTTGGCTACACCTTC
-	-	TRBV2	TRBJ1-1	CARIKSGWDTEAFF	TGTGCCAGAATTAAGTCAGGGTGGGACACTGAAGCTTTCTTT
TRBD1	-	TRBV7-2	TRBJ1-2	CASSPRTGDTYGYTF	TGTGCCAGCAGCCCTCGGACAGGGGATACCTATGGCTACACCTTC
-	-	TRBV4-3	TRBJ2-1	CASSQGIQGHYNEQFF	TGCGCCAGCAGCCAAGGGATACAGGGACACTACAATGAGCAGTTCTTC
-	-	TRBV2	TRBJ2-7	CASNTGFEQYF	TGTGCCAGCAACACAGGGTTCGAGCAGTACTTC
-	-	TRBV30	TRBJ1-2	CAWSVAGPSKGYTF	TGTGCCTGGAGTGTAGCGGGACCAAGCAAGGGCTACACCTTC
-	-	TRBV7-9	TRBJ1-4	CASSRGTNEKLFF	TGTGCCAGCAGCCGAGGTACTAATGAAAAACTGTTTTTT
-	-	TRBV3-1/TRBV3-2	TRBJ2-7	CASSQDSASAEYEQYF	TGTGCCAGCAGCCAAGATTCGGCTAGCGCGGAGTACGAGCAGTACTTC
-	-	TRBV10-3	TRBJ1-1	CAIRHSSNTEAFF	TGTGCCATCAGACATTCCTCGAACACTGAAGCTTTCTTT
TRBD1	-	TRBV4-3	TRBJ1-5	CASSPGQGNQPQHF	TGCGCCAGCAGCCCCGGACAGGGCAATCAGCCCCAGCATTTT
TRBD1	once	TRBV19	TRBJ1-4	CASSAGTGWGEKLFF	TGTGCCAGTAGCGCCGGGACAGGGTGGGGTGAAAAACTGTTTTTT
-	-	TRBV12-3/TRBV12-4	TRBJ1-1	CASSGGEETEAFF	TGTGCCAGCAGCGGGGGGGAGGAAACTGAAGCTTTCTTT
-	-	TRBV7-2	TRBJ1-2	CASSALEIYGYTF	TGTGCCAGCAGCGCCCTAGAGATCTATGGCTACACCTTC
-	-	TRBV10-2	TRBJ1-1	CASSPGINTEAFF	TGCGCCAGCAGTCCAGGGATTAACACTGAAGCTTTCTTT
-	-	TRBV7-6	TRBJ1-1	CASSIQGNTEAFF	TGTGCCAGCAGCATCCAGGGGAACACTGAAGCTTTCTTT
-	-	TRBV13	TRBJ2-1	CASSLGQGMGYNEQFF	TGTGCCAGCAGCTTAGGCCAGGGAATGGGGTACAATGAGCAGTTCTTC
-	-	TRBV14	TRBJ2-1	CASSQVTGFSSGEQFF	TGTGCCAGCAGCCAAGTCACGGGTTTTAGTTCGGGTGAGCAGTTCTTC
TRBD1	few	TRBV5-1	TRBJ2-7	CASSFQGAGEQYF	TGCGCCAGCAGTTTTCAGGGGGCGGGTGAGCAGTACTTC
TRBD1	-	TRBV5-4	TRBJ1-6	CASSLIRQGGYNSPLHF	TGTGCCAGCAGCTTGATTAGACAGGGCGGCTATAATTCACCCCTCCACTTT
-	-	TRBV5-5	TRBJ1-5	CASSLVRGSQPQHF	TGTGCCAGCAGCTTAGTAAGAGGGAGTCAGCCCCAGCATTTT
-	-	TRBV24-1	TRBJ2-2	CATSDSSVNTGELFF	TGTGCCACCAGTGATTCCTCCGTGAACACCGGGGAGCTGTTTTTT
TRBD1	-	TRBV10-1	TRBJ1-1	CASSFGQGTEAFF	TGCGCCAGCAGTTTTGGACAGGGCACTGAAGCTTTCTTT
-	-	TRBV6-1	TRBJ2-1	CASSEGRYSSYNEQFF	TGTGCCAGCAGTGAAGGGCGATACAGCTCCTACAATGAGCAGTTCTTC
-	-	TRBV2	TRBJ1-1	CASKRPGGTEAFF	TGTGCCAGCAAACGCCCCGGGGGGACTGAAGCTTTCTTT